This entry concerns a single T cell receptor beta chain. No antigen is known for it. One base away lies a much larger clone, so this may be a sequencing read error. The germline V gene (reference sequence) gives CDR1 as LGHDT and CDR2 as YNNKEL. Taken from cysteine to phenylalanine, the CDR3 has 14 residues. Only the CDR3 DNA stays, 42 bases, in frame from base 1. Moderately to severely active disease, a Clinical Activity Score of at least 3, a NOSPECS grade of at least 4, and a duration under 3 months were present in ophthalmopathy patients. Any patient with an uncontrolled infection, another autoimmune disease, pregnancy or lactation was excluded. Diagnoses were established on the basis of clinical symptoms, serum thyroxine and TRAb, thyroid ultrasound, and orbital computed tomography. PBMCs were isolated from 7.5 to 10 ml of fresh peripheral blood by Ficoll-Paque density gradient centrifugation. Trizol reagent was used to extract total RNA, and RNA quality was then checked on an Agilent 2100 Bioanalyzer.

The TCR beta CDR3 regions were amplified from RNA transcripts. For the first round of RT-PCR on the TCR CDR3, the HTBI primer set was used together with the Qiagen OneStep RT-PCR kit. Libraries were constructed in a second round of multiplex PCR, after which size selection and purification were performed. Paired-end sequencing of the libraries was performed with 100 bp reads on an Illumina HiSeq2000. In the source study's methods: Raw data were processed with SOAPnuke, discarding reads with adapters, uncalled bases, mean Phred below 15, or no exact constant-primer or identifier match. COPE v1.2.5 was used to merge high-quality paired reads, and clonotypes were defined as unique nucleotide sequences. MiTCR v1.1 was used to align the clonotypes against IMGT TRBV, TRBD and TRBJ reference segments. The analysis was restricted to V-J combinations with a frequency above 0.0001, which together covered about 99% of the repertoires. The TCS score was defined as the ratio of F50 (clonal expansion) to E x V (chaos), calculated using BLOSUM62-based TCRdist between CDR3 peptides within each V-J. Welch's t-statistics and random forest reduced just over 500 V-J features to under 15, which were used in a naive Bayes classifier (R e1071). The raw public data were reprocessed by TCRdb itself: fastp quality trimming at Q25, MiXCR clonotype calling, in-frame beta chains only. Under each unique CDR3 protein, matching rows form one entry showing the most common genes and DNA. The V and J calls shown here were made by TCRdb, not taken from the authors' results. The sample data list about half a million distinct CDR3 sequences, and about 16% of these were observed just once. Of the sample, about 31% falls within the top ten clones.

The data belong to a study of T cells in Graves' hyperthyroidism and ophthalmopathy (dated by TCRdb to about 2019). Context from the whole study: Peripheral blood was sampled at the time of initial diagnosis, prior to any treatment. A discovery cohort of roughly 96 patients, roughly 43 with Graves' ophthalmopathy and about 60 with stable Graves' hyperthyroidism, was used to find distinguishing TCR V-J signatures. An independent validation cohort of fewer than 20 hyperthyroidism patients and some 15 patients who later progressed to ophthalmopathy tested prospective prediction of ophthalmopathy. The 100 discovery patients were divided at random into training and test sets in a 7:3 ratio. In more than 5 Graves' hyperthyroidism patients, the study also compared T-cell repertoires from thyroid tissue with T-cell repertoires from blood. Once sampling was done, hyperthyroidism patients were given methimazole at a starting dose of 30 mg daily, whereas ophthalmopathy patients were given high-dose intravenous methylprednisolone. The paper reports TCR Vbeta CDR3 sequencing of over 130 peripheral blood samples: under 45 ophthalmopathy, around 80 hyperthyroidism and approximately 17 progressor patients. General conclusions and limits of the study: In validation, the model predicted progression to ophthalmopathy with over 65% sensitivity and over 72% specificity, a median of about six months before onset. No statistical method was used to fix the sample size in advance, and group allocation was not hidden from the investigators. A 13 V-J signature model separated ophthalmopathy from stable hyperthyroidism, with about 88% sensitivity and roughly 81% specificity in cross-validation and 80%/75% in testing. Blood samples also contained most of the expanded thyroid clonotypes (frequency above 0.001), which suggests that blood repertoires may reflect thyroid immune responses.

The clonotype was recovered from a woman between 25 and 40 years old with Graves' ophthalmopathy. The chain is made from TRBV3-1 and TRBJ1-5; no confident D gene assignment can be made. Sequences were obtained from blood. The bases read TGTGCCAGCAGCCAAGATCCTGGGTATCAGCCCCCGCATTTT. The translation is CASSQDPGYQPPHF.